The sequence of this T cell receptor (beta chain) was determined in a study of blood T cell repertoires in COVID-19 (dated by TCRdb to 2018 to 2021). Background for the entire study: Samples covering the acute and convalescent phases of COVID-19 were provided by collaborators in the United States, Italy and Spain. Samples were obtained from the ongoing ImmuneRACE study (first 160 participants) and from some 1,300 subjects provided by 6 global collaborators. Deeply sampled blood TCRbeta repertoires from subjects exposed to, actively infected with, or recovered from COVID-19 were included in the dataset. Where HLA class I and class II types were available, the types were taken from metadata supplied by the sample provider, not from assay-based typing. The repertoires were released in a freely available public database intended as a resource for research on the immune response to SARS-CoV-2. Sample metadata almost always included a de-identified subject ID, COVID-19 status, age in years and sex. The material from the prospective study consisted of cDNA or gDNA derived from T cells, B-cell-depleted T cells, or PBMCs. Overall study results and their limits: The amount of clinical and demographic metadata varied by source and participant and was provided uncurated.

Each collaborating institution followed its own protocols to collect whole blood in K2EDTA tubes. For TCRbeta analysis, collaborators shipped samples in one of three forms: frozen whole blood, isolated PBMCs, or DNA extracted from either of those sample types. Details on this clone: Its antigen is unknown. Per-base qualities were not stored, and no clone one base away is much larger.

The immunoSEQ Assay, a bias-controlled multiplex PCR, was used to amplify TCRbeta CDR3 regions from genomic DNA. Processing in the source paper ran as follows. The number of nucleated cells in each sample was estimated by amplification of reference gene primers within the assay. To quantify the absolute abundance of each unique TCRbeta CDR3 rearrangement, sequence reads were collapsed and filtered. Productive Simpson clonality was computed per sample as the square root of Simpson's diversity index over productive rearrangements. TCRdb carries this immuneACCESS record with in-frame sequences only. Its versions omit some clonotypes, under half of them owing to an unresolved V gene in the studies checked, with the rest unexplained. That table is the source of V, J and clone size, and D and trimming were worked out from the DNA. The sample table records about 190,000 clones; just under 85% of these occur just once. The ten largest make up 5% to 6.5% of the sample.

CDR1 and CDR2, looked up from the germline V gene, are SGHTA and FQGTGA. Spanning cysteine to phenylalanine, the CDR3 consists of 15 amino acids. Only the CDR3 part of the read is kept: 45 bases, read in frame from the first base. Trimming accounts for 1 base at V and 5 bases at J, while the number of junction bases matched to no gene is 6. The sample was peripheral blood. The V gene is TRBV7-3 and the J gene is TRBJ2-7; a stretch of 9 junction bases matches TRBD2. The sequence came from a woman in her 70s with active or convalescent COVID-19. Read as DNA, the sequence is TGTGCCAGCAGCTTAATGGCGGGAGGGAGACACGAGCAGTACTTC. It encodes CASSLMAGGRHEQYF.